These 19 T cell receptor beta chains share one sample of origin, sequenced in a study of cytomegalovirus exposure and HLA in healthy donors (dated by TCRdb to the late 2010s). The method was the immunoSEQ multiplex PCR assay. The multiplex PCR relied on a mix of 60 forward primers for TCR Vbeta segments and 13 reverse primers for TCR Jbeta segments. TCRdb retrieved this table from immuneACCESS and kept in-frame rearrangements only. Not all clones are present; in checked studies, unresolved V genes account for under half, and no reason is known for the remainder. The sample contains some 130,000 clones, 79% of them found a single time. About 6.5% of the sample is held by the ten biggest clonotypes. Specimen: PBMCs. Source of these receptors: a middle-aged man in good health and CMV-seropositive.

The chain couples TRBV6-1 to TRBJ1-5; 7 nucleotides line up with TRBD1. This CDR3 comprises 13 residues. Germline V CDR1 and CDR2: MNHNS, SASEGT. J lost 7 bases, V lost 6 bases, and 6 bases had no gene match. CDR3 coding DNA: TGTGCCAGCAGCGGGACAGTGTGGCAGCCCCAGCATTTT. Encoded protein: CASSGTVWQPQHF.

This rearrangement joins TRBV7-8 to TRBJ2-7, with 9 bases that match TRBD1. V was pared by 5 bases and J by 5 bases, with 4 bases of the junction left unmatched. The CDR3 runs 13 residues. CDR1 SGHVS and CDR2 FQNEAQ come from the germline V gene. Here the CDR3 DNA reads TGTGCCAGCAGCCGGGACAGGGCGGACGAGCAGTACTTC. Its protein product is CASSRDRADEQYF.

CDR3 DNA sequence: TGTGCCTCCAAACGGCCAGGGGGGGAGACCCAGTACTTC. Encoded protein: CASKRPGGETQYF. This rearrangement joins TRBV4-2 to TRBJ2-5; TRBD1 might be the D (7 bases). Trimming took 11 bases from V and 5 from J, leaving 18 bases between them. The CDR3 contains 13 residues. Germline V gene data show CDR1 as LGHNA and CDR2 as YNFKEQ.

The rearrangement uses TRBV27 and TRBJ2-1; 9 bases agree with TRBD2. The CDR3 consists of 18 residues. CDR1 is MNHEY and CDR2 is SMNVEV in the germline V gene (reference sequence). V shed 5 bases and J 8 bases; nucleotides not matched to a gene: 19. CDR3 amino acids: CASSLTQIAGASVDEQFF. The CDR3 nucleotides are TGTGCCAGCAGTCTCACCCAAATAGCGGGGGCCAGCGTCGATGAGCAGTTCTTC.

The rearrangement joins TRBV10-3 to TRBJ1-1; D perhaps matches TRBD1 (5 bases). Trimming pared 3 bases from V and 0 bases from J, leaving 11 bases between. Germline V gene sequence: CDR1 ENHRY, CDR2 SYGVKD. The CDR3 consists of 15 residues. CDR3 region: CAISERTSMNTEAFF. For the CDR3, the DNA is TGTGCCATCAGTGAAAGGACAAGCATGAACACTGAAGCTTTCTTT.

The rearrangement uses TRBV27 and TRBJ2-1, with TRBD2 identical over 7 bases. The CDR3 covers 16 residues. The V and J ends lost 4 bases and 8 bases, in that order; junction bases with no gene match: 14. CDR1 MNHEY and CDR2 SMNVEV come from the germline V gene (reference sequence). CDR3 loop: CASSSPGGRFKDEQFF. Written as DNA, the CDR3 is TGTGCCAGCAGTTCTCCGGGCGGGAGATTTAAGGATGAGCAGTTCTTC.

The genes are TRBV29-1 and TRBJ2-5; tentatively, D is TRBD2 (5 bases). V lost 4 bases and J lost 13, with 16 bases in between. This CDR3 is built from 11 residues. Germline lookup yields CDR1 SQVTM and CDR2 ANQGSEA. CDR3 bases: TGCAGCGTTGCTACCGAGGAGGCGCCGTACTTC. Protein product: CSVATEEAPYF. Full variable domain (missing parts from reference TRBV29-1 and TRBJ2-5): SAVISQKPSRDICQRGTSLTIQCQVDSQVTMMFWYRQQPGQSLTLIATANQGSEATYESGFVIDKFPISRPNLTFSTLTVSNMSPEDSSIYLCSVATEEAPYFGPGTRLLVL.

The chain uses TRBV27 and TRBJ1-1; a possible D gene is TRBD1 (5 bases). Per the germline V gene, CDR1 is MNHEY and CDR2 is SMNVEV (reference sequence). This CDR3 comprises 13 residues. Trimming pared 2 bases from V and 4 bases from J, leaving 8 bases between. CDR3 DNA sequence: TGTGCCAGCAGTTTAGGAGGGGCCACTGAAGCTTTCTTT. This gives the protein CASSLGGATEAFF.

As DNA, the CDR3 is TGTGCCAGCAGTTTAAGGCTAGCGGTCTACAATGAGCAGTTCTTC. Amino acids: CASSLRLAVYNEQFF. This chain uses TRBV6-5 with TRBJ2-1; 7 nucleotides align to TRBD2. The CDR3 runs to 15 residues. Germline lookup yields CDR1 MNHEY and CDR2 SVGAGI. The J segment lost 3 bases and the V segment lost 4 bases, leaving 6 bases of the junction unmatched.

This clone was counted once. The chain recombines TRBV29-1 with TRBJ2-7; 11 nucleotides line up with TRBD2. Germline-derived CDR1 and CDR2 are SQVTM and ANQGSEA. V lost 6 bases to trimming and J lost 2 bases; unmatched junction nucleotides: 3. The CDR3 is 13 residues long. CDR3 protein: CSVGTSGPYEQYF. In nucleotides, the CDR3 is TGCAGCGTCGGGACTAGCGGCCCCTACGAGCAGTACTTC.

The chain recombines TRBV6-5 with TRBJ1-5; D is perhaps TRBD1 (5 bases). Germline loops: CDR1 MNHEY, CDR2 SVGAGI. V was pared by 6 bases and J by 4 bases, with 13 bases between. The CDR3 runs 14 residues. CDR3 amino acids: CASRSVGGNQPQHF. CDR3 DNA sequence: TGTGCCAGCAGATCGGTGGGGGGGAATCAGCCCCAGCATTTT.

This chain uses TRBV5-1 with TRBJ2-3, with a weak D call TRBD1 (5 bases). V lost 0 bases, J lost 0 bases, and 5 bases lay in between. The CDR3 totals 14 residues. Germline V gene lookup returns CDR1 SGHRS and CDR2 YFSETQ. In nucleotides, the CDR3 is TGCGCCAGCAGCTTGGCAGGGAGCACAGATACGCAGTATTTT. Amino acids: CASSLAGSTDTQYF. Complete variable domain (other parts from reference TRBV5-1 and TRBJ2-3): KAGVTQTPRYLIKTRGQQVTLSCSPISGHRSVSWYQQTPGQGLQFLFEYFSETQRNKGNFPGRFSGRQFSNSRSEMNVSTLELGDSALYLCASSLAGSTDTQYFGPGTRLTVL.

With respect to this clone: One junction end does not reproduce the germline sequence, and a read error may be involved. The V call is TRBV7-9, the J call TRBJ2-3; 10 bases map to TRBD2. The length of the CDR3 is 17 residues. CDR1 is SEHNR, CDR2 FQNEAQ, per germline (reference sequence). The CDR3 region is CSSSTEVAGGSTDTQYF. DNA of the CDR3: TGTTCCAGCAGCACGGAAGTAGCGGGAGGCAGCACAGATACGCAGTATTTT.

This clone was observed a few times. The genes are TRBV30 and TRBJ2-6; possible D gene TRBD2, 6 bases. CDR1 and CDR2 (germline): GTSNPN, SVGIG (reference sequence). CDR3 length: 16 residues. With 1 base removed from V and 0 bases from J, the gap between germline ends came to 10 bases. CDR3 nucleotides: TGTGCCTGGAGTGCCCTGGGGGGCTCTGGGGCCAACGTCCTGACTTTC. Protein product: CAWSALGGSGANVLTF.

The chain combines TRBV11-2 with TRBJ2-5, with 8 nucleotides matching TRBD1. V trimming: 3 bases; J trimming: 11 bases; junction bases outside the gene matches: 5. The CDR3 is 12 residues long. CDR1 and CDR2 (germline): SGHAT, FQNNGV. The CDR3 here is CASSFSGQGQYF. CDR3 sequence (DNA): TGTGCCAGCAGCTTTAGCGGACAGGGTCAGTACTTC.

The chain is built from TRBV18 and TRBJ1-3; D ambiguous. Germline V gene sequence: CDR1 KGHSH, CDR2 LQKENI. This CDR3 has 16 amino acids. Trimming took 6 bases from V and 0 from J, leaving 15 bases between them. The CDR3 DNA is TGTGCCAGCTCCCCAGCGTGGTCCATCTCTGGAAACACCATATATTTT. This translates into CASSPAWSISGNTIYF. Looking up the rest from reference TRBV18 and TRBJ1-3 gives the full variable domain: NAGVMQNPRHLVRRRGQEARLRCSPMKGHSHVYWYRQLPEEGLKFMVYLQKENIIDESGMPKERFSAEFPKEGPSILRIQQVVRGDSAAYFCASSPAWSISGNTIYFGEGSWLTVV.

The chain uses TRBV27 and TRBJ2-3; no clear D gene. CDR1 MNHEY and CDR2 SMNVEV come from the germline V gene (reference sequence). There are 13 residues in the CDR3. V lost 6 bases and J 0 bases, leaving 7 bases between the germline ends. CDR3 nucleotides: TGTGCCAGCAGAACTTTAAGCACAGATACGCAGTATTTT. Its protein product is CASRTLSTDTQYF.

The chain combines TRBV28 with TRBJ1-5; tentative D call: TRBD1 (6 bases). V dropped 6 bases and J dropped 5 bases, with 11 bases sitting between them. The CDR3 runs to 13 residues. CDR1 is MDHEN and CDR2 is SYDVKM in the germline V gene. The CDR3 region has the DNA TGTGCCAGCAGCGACAGGTCTGATCAGCCCCAGCATTTT. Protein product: CASSDRSDQPQHF.

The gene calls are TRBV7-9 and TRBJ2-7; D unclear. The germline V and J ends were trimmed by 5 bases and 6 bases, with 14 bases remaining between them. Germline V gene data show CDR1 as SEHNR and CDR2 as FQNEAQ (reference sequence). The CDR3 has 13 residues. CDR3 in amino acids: CASSPSIWSEQYF. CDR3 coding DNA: TGTGCCAGCAGCCCTTCTATATGGAGCGAGCAGTACTTC.